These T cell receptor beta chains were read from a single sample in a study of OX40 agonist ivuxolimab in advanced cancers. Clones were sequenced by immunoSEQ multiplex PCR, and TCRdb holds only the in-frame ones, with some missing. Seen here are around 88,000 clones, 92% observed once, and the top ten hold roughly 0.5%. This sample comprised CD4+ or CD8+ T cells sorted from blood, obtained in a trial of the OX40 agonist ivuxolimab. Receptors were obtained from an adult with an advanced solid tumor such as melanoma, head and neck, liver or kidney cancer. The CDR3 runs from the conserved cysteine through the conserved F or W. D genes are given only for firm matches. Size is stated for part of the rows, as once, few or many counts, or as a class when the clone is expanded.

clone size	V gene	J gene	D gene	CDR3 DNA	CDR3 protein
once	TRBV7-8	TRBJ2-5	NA	TGTGCCAGCAGCTTATCAAGAGTAGAGACCCAGTACTTC	CASSLSRVETQYF
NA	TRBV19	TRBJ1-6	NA	TGTGCCAGTAGTATGTCGGGGGCTGATTCACCCCTCCACTTT	CASSMSGADSPLHF
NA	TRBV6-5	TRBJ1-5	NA	TGTGCCAGCAGCCTTCGGGATCAGCCCCAGCATTTT	CASSLRDQPQHF
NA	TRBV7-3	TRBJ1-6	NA	TGTGCCAGCAGCCCAAACAGGAATTATAATTCACCCCTCCACTTT	CASSPNRNYNSPLHF
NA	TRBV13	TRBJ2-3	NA	TGTGCCAGCAGCCCTAACCGAATGGATACGCAGTATTTT	CASSPNRMDTQYF
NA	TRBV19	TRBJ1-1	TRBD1	TGTGCCAGTAGGGGACAGGGGGGATCCGCTGAAGCTTTCTTT	CASRGQGGSAEAFF
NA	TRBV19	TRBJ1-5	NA	TGTGCCAGTAGTCCAGTAGTAGGACAGCCCCAGCATTTT	CASSPVVGQPQHF
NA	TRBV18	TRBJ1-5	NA	TGTGCCAGCTCTTCGGGGCAAGATCAGCCCCAGCATTTT	CASSSGQDQPQHF
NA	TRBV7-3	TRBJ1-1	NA	TGTGCCAGCAGCTTAACGGGGGGCACTGAAGCTTTCTTT	CASSLTGGTEAFF
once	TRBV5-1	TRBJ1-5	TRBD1	TGCGCCAGCCCCGGGACAGCACATCAGCCCCAGCATTTT	CASPGTAHQPQHF
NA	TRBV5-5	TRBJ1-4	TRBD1	TGTGCCAGCAGCTCGGGACAGGCTATTAATGAAAAACTGTTTTTT	CASSSGQAINEKLFF
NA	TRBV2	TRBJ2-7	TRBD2	TGTGCCAGCAGTGATAGCGGGAGGGCCTACGAGCAGTACTTC	CASSDSGRAYEQYF
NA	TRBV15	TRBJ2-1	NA	TGTGCCACCAGCCCCCGGCGGCAGGCAGGTTCTGATGAGCAGTTCTTC	CATSPRRQAGSDEQFF
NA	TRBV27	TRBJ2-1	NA	TGTGCCAGCAGTTTAGCGGTCAGGGACCGCAATGAGCAGTTCTTC	CASSLAVRDRNEQFF
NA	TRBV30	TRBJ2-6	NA	TGTGCCTGGATTTCCGCCTCCGGGGCCAACGTCCTGACTTTC	CAWISASGANVLTF
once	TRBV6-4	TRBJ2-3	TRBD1	TGTGCCAGCAGTAAGACAGGGGAGAGCACAGATACGCAGTATTTT	CASSKTGESTDTQYF
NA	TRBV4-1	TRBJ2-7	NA	TGCGCCAGCAGCCAAGAGCCCAGCGGTTGGGGAGAGCAGTACTTC	CASSQEPSGWGEQYF
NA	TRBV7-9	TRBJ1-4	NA	TGTGCCAGCAGCTCCCCGACGGCGCTTAATGAAAAACTGTTTTTT	CASSSPTALNEKLFF
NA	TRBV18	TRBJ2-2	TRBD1	TGTGCCAGCTCACGTGAGACGGGACAGGGGACCGGGGAGCTGTTTTTT	CASSRETGQGTGELFF
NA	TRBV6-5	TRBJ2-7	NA	TGTGCCAGCAGCAATAGGGCAGCCTACGAGCAGTACTTC	CASSNRAAYEQYF
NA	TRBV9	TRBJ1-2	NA	TGTGCCAGCAGCGTAGCCCAGGGCTTGCTGTATGGCTACACCTTC	CASSVAQGLLYGYTF
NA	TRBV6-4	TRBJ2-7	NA	TGTGCCAGCATCCTAAGGGGGTCACCCTTCCCCTACGAGCAGTACTTC	CASILRGSPFPYEQYF
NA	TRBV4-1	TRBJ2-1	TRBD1	TGCGCCAGCAGCCGCTCGCCGGGACAGGGAACGAATGAGCAGTTCTTC	CASSRSPGQGTNEQFF
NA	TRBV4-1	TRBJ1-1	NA	TGCGCCAGCAGCCCGTCGGACAAGAACACTGAAGCTTTCTTT	CASSPSDKNTEAFF
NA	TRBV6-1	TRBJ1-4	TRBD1	TGTGCCAGCAGTCAACAGGGGGCTTCTAATGAAAAACTGTTTTTT	CASSQQGASNEKLFF
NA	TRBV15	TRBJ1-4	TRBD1	TGTGCCACCAGCAGCACTACGACAGGGCGGGAAAAACTGTTTTTT	CATSSTTTGREKLFF
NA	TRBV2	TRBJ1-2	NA	TGTGCCAGCAGTGGCCCCGGACAGCCCTATGGCTACACCTTC	CASSGPGQPYGYTF
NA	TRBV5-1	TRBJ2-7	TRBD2	TGCGCCAGCAGCTCGGGACTAGCGGGGGGATACGAGCAGTACTTC	CASSSGLAGGYEQYF
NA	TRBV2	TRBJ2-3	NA	TGTGCCAGCAGCGTTCAGACAGATACGCAGTATTTT	CASSVQTDTQYF